These T cell receptor beta chains were read from a single sample in a study of response to subunit inactivated influenza vaccine. TCRdb reanalysed the RT-PCR reads using MiXCR and keeps one entry per CDR3 protein. The profile shows roughly 790,000 distinct CDR3 sequences, around 20% of them singletons. The sequencing used PBMCs from blood, collected less than 6 days after vaccination. Source of these receptors: a man in his fifties or sixties who received an inactivated influenza vaccine. CDR3s include the opening cysteine and the closing phenylalanine or tryptophan.

TRBV6-2/TRBV6-3	18	TRBJ2-1	CTSSPGLAGGHHYNEQFF
TRBV5-6	17	TRBJ2-3	CASSSEAGGPIKDTQYF
TRBV29-1	13	TRBJ1-1	CSVATSVNTEAFF
TRBV5-6	16	TRBJ1-1	CASSLGRTGFNTEAFF
TRBV7-2	13	TRBJ2-1	CASSPKLVNEQFF
TRBV6-9	16	TRBJ2-1	CASPRETGASYNEQFF
TRBV28	15	TRBJ2-7	CASSSLGRGAYEQYF
TRBV28	14	TRBJ2-1	CASSFIAEYNEQFF
TRBV20-1	17	TRBJ2-5	CSASDNEDGRSQETQYF
TRBV12-3/TRBV12-4	15	TRBJ1-2	CASSSSDRGHLGYTF
TRBV15	16	TRBJ1-1	CATSPRLGLTNTEAFF
TRBV20-1	12	TRBJ2-5	CSAPPPGETQYF
TRBV6-2/TRBV6-3	16	TRBJ2-7	CACNPGGWDKSYEQYF
TRBV28	16	TRBJ2-3	CASSFPGGPDTDTQYF
TRBV5-1	12	TRBJ2-1	CASSSPLGEQFF
TRBV2	13	TRBJ2-5	CASSEEGMETQYF
TRBV12-3/TRBV12-4	15	TRBJ2-7	CASSFSGGADYEQYF
TRBV27	11	TRBJ2-1	CASRRGYEQFF
TRBV7-9	15	TRBJ2-7	CASSPQLATNYEQYF
TRBV24-1	16	TRBJ2-5	CATSDPGTSGQETQYF
TRBV7-9	15	TRBJ2-1	CASSSPGSRDNEQFF
TRBV5-1	14	TRBJ2-7	CASSLRGRDYEQYF
TRBV5-1	16	TRBJ2-3	CASSNTGRPSTDTQYF
TRBV5-4	15	TRBJ2-3	CASSSRGARTDTQYF
TRBV10-3	14	TRBJ1-1	CAINLGGSNTEAFF
TRBV4-2	19	TRBJ2-5	CASSQDRGTSGRAVETQYF
TRBV7-2	16	TRBJ2-1	CASSLVVLAAYNEQFF
TRBV5-1	17	TRBJ2-1	CASSSTTSGGPYNEQFF
TRBV4-3	15	TRBJ1-1	CASSPTRGRGTEAFF
TRBV7-9	14	TRBJ2-7	CASSPGQGLHEQYF
TRBV29-1	11	TRBJ1-1	CSPLINTEAFF
TRBV9	16	TRBJ2-1	CASSATPGTSYNEQFF
TRBV7-2	17	TRBJ2-4	CASSLAQGQGAKNIQYF
TRBV27	14	TRBJ2-1	CASKADSGKNEQFF
TRBV11-2	15	TRBJ2-7	CASSLGLAVYYEQYF
TRBV7-9	11	TRBJ2-1	CASSAPNEQFF
TRBV20-1	14	TRBJ2-1	CSAEPPAGYNEQFF
TRBV27	17	TRBJ2-6	CASSFGTGGSGANVLTF
TRBV12-3/TRBV12-4	13	TRBJ1-5	CASSLSGNQPQHF
TRBV28	16	TRBJ2-7	CASSFPRDRPIYEQYF
TRBV6-1	14	TRBJ2-2	CATSINSLPGELFF
TRBV14	16	TRBJ2-7	CASSQGAGAKSYEQYF
TRBV6-5	12	TRBJ2-7	CASSQGPNEQYF
TRBV28	16	TRBJ2-4	CASSLAGLGEENIQYF
TRBV12-3/TRBV12-4	10	TRBJ2-3	CASIADTQYF
TRBV20-1	13	TRBJ2-3	CSATGTGKDTQYF
TRBV10-3	14	TRBJ2-2	CAIRSGQNTGELFF
TRBV5-1	15	TRBJ2-1	CASRFSGSSYNEQFF
TRBV4-3	14	TRBJ2-5	CASSQADRPETQYF
TRBV3-1	16	TRBJ2-3	CASSQDGLRRTDTQYF
TRBV6-2/TRBV6-3	14	TRBJ2-2	CASRTGQGAGELFF
TRBV27	14	TRBJ2-7	CASSGAGTAYEQYF
TRBV5-6	14	TRBJ1-1	CASSRQGVGTEAFF
TRBV15	12	TRBJ1-5	CATSRDIQPQHF